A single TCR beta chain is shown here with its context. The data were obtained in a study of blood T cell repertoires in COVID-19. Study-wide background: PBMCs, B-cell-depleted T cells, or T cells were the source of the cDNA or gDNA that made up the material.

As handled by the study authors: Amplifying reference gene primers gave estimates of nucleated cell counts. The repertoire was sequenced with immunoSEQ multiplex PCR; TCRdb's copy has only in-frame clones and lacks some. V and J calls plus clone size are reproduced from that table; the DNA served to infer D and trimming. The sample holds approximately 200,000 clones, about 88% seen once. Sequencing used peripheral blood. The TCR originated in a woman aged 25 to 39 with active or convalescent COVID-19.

The CDR3 region has the DNA TGTGCCAGCAGCTTTAAAGGGGAGGCTGAAGCTTTCTTT. Its translation is CASSFKGEAEAFF. The chain couples TRBV7-6 to TRBJ1-1; D perhaps matches TRBD1 (5 bases). Germline CDR1 is SGHVS and CDR2 is FNYEAQ. V dropped 3 bases and J dropped 6 bases, with 11 bases sitting between them. The CDR3 has 13 amino acids.